This TCR beta chain was identified in a study of blood T cell repertoires in COVID-19. At the level of the study: Sources were T cells, B-cell-depleted T cells, or PBMCs; the material itself was cDNA or gDNA.

Authors' methods: Amplification from reference gene primers served as the basis for estimated nucleated cell counts. Repertoires were generated with immunoSEQ multiplex PCR, while TCRdb's copy carries only in-frame clones and drops some. V and J calls plus clone size are reproduced from that table; the DNA served to infer D and trimming. The sample yields some 290,000 clones, 90% seen once. V lost 5 bases, J lost 2 bases, and 11 bases lay in between. Germline CDR1 and CDR2: SGHKS and YYEKEE (reference sequence). The CDR3 contains 14 residues. This receptor was identified in a woman aged 40 to 50 with COVID-19, enrolled during active disease. Sequenced input: peripheral blood. The gene calls are TRBV5-5 and TRBJ2-1, with D uncertain. The chain's CDR3 is CASRSSQAYNEQFF. The DNA of the CDR3 is TGTGCCAGCAGATCCAGCCAGGCCTACAATGAGCAGTTCTTC.